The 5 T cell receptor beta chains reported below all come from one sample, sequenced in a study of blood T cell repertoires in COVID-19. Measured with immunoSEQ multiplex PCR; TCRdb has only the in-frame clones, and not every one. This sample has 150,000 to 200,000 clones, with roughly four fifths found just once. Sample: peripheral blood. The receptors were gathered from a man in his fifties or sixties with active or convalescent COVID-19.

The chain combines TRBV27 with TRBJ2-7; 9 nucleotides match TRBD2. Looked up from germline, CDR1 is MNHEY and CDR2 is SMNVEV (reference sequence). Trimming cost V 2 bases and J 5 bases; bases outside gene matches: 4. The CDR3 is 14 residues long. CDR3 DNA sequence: TGTGCCAGCAGTTTACGTAGCGGGGGCCACGAGCAGTACTTC. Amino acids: CASSLRSGGHEQYF.

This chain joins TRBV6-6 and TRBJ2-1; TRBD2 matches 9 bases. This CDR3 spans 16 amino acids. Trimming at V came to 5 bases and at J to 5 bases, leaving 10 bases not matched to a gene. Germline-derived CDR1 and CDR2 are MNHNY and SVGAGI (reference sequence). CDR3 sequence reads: CASSPPGLASNNEQFF. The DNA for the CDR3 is TGTGCCAGCAGTCCGCCGGGACTAGCTTCTAACAATGAGCAGTTCTTC.

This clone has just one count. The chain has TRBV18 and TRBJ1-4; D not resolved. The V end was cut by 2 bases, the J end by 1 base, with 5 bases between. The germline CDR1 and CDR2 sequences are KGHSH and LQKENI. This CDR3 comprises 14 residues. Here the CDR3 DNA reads TGTGCCAGCTCACCAACGAGAACTAATGAAAAACTGTTTTTT. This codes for CASSPTRTNEKLFF.

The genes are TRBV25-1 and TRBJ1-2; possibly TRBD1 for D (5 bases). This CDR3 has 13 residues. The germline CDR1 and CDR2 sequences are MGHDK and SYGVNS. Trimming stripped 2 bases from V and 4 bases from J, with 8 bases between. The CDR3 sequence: CASSEAGIYGYTF. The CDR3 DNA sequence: TGTGCCAGCAGTGAAGCAGGGATCTATGGCTACACCTTC.

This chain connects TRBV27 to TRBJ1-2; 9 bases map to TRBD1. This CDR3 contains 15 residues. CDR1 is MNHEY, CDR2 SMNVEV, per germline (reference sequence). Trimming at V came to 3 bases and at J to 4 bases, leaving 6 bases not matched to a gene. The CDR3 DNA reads TGTGCCAGCAGTTTCGGGACAGGGTTGGGCTATGGCTACACCTTC. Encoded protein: CASSFGTGLGYGYTF.